Listed below are T cell receptor beta chains from one sample, sequenced in a study of T-cell memory formation after mild COVID-19. MiXCR, applied by TCRdb to the 5' RACE reads, yields one record per CDR3 protein. There are approximately 290,000 distinct CDR3 sequences in the sample; more than 15% occur only once, and about a fifth lies in the top ten. The sequencing sample was made of PBMCs or a T cell subset sorted from them (not recorded which). These receptors were collected from a man aged 18 to 30 who had mild COVID-19 (a few samples of this study predate the infection). Cell type and time point are not known. CDR3s include the opening cysteine and the closing phenylalanine or tryptophan. Fields, in order: clone size, D gene, V gene, J gene, CDR3 protein, CDR3 DNA. D genes are given only for firm matches. Rows may omit the clone size; those that give it use once, few, many or a size class.

few	.	TRBV5-6	TRBJ1-5	CASSLQGYFQPQHF	TGTGCCAGCAGCTTGCAGGGGTACTTTCAGCCCCAGCATTTT
many	.	TRBV7-2	TRBJ2-2	CASSSLPGTAGELFF	TGTGCCAGCAGCTCTCTCCCAGGAACCGCCGGGGAGCTGTTTTTT
few	.	TRBV7-2	TRBJ2-2	CASSFSGRTGELFF	TGTGCCAGCAGCTTCTCAGGGCGGACCGGGGAGCTGTTTTTT
many	.	TRBV4-1	TRBJ1-6	CASSHPVGGQGGLHF	TGCGCCAGCAGCCATCCAGTGGGCGGTCAAGGTGGCCTCCACTTT
.	TRBD1	TRBV20-1	TRBJ1-2	CSARTGGSYGYTF	TGCAGTGCTCGGACAGGGGGCAGCTATGGCTACACCTTC
few	TRBD2	TRBV5-1	TRBJ2-1	CASSPPGLAGVYEQFF	TGCGCCAGCAGCCCGCCGGGACTAGCGGGGGTATACGAGCAGTTCTTC
few	.	TRBV7-2	TRBJ2-1	CASRGGFYNEQFF	TGTGCCAGCAGGGGTGGATTCTACAATGAGCAGTTCTTC
few	.	TRBV7-9	TRBJ2-5	CASSFFTGSQETQYF	TGTGCCAGCAGCTTCTTCACAGGGAGCCAAGAGACCCAGTACTTC
.	.	TRBV5-1	TRBJ2-5	CASSYMRGGEETQYF	TGCGCCAGCAGCTACATGAGGGGGGGCGAGGAGACCCAGTACTTC
.	TRBD1	TRBV18	TRBJ2-3	CASSPLGQGTDTQYF	TGTGCCAGCTCACCATTAGGACAGGGCACAGATACGCAGTATTTT
few	.	TRBV7-2	TRBJ2-5	CASSFRLGVRETQYF	TGTGCCAGCAGCTTTCGACTGGGCGTTAGGGAGACCCAGTACTTC
.	.	TRBV7-8	TRBJ2-2	CASSLAGMRTGELFF	TGTGCCAGCAGCTTAGCAGGCATGAGGACCGGGGAGCTGTTTTTT
few	TRBD1	TRBV6-6	TRBJ1-1	CASRARGQKNTEAFF	TGTGCCAGCAGAGCCAGGGGACAGAAGAACACTGAAGCTTTCTTT
.	.	TRBV6-5	TRBJ2-5	CASSRHLQETQYF	TGTGCCAGCAGTCGACACCTCCAAGAGACCCAGTACTTC
.	TRBD1	TRBV4-1	TRBJ1-6	CASRPIGQGGDSPLHF	TGCGCCAGCAGACCTATTGGACAGGGAGGGGATTCACCCCTCCACTTT
.	.	TRBV5-8	TRBJ1-5	CASSLGTGWGQPQHF	TGTGCCAGCAGCTTGGGAACAGGGTGGGGGCAGCCCCAGCATTTT
.	TRBD1	TRBV4-2	TRBJ2-7	CASSQARTGGREQYF	TGTGCCAGCAGCCAAGCTCGGACAGGGGGCCGGGAGCAGTACTTC